These 9 T cell receptor beta chains were all obtained from the same sample, sequenced in a study of neurological immune-mediated disorders (dated by TCRdb to about 2019). Library method: 5' RACE. The sample was run on an Illumina HiSeq 2500. TCRdb handled the public reads itself, with Q25 trimming in fastp and clone calling in MiXCR, and kept productive beta chains. Every distinct CDR3 protein forms one entry, paired with its most common genes and DNA. A total of about 120,000 distinct CDR3 sequences appear in this sample, roughly 3.1% of them only once. In total, the top ten clones hold 1% to 1.5% of the sample. The sequenced material came from PBMCs. The receptor source for this set is a woman aged 25 to 39 with multiple sclerosis.

This clonotype came up a few times. The chain recombines TRBV6-5 with TRBJ2-3; D gene ambiguous. V was pared by 4 bases and J by 4 bases, with 6 bases between. The CDR3 spans 12 residues. CDR1 is MNHEY, CDR2 SVGAGI, per germline. The CDR3 loop reads CASSSDADTQYF. DNA for the CDR3: TGTGCCAGCAGTTCTGACGCAGATACGCAGTATTTT.

This clonotype was seen repeatedly, ten times or more. The V call is TRBV5-6, the J call TRBJ1-5; D is uncertain. Trimming shortened V by 0 bases and J by 5 bases, and 3 bases separated the two germline ends. CDR1 is SGHDT and CDR2 is YYEEEE in the germline V gene. The CDR3 loop spans 12 amino acids. The CDR3 DNA is TGTGCCAGCAGCTTGGTCGATCAGCCCCAGCATTTT. Its protein product is CASSLVDQPQHF.

The V and J genes are TRBV19 and TRBJ2-3, with 9 bases fitting TRBD1. The CDR3 contains 15 residues. The V and J ends lost 4 bases and 5 bases, in that order; junction bases with no gene match: 7. The germline CDR1 and CDR2 sequences are LNHDA and SQIVND (reference sequence). DNA for the CDR3: TGTGCCAGTAGTACTGGACAGGGGTTTGGAGATACGCAGTATTTT. It encodes CASSTGQGFGDTQYF. Together with reference TRBV19 and TRBJ2-3, the CDR3 gives the full variable domain: DGGITQSPKYLFRKEGQNVTLSCEQNLNHDAMYWYRQDPGQGLRLIYYSQIVNDFQKGDIAEGYSVSREKKESFPLTVTSAQKNPTAFYLCASSTGQGFGDTQYFGPGTRLTVL.

This clonotype appeared many times. The rearrangement uses TRBV20-1 and TRBJ2-7; TRBD2 aligns across 11 bases. The CDR3 is 14 amino acids. The germline V gene encodes CDR1 DFQATT and CDR2 SNEGSKA (reference sequence). The trim removed 5 bases at V and 3 bases at J, leaving 6 bases unmatched. CDR3 residues: CSASTSGASYEQYF. Here the CDR3 DNA reads TGCAGTGCTTCGACTAGCGGGGCTAGCTACGAGCAGTACTTC.

In this sample, this clonotype turned up a few times. The chain recombines TRBV7-8 with TRBJ2-7; 9 bases match TRBD1. This CDR3 contains 15 residues. Per germline, CDR1 SGHVS and CDR2 FQNEAQ. The junction had 10 bases not matched to a gene; V was cut back by 6 bases and J by 4 bases. DNA for the CDR3: TGTGCCAGCAGGCCTGACAGGGGGTTATCGTACGAGCAGTACTTC. It specifies CASRPDRGLSYEQYF.

This clonotype was observed many times. CDR3 amino acids: CASSLSRGAGGYTF. CDR3 bases: TGTGCCAGCAGTTTATCGCGAGGGGCGGGTGGCTACACCTTC. The chain joins TRBV12-3 or TRBV12-4 to TRBJ1-2; a weak D match, TRBD1 (5 bases). V gave up 2 bases and J gave up 7 bases, with 14 bases separating them. This CDR3 comprises 14 residues.

This clonotype appeared many times. The rearrangement joins TRBV7-9 to TRBJ2-5; 9 nucleotides agree with TRBD2. There are 15 residues in the CDR3. The germline CDR1 and CDR2 sequences are SEHNR and FQNEAQ (reference sequence). Trimming removed 5 bases from V and 3 bases from J; junction bases left unmatched: 7. The CDR3 protein is CASSPWRGGEETQYF. The CDR3, as DNA: TGTGCCAGCAGCCCATGGCGGGGGGGCGAAGAGACCCAGTACTTC.

This clonotype was recorded many times. The genes are TRBV5-6 and TRBJ1-2; D remains ambiguous. Trimming took 3 bases from V and 4 from J, leaving 13 bases between them. CDR3 length: 14 residues. In germline, CDR1 is SGHDT, CDR2 YYEEEE. The CDR3 DNA reads as TGTGCCAGCAGCTCTCCCCTCGACACCTATGGCTACACCTTC. This sequence encodes CASSSPLDTYGYTF.

This clonotype was recorded many times. CDR3 protein: CASSYGTSGPDTQYF. The CDR3 coding sequence is TGTGCCAGCAGCTACGGGACTAGCGGTCCAGATACGCAGTATTTT. V gene TRBV7-2 combines with J gene TRBJ2-3; 11 bases match TRBD2. This CDR3 comprises 15 residues. V lost 4 bases and J lost 4; bases outside the gene matches: 4. Germline-derived CDR1 and CDR2 are SGHTA and FQGNSA.